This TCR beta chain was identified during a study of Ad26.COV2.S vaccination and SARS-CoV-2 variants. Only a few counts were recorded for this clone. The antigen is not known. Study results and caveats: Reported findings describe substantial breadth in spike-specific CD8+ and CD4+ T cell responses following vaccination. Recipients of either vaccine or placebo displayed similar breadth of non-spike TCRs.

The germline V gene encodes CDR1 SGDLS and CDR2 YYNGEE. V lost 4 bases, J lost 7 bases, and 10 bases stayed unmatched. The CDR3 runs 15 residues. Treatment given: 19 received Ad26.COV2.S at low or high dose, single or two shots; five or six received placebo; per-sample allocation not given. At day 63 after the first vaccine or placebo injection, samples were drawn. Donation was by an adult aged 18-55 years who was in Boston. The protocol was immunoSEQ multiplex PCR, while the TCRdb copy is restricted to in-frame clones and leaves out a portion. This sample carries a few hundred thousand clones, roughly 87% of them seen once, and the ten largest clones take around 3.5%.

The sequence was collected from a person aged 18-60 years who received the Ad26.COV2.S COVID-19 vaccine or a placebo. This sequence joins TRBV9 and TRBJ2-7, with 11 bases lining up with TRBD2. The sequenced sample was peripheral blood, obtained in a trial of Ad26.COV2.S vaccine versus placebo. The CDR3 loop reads CASSTRLAGFREQYF. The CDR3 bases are TGTGCCAGCAGCACCAGACTAGCGGGGTTTCGGGAGCAGTACTTC. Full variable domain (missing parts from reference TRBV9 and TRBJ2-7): DSGVTQTPKHLITATGQRVTLRCSPRSGDLSVYWYQQSLDQGLQFLIQYYNGEERAKGNILERFSAQQFPDLHSELNLSSLELGDSALYFCASSTRLAGFREQYFGPGTRLTVT.